The present TCR beta chain was sequenced within a study of control samples from healthy donors and cancer patients (dated by TCRdb to about 2020). As concerns this clone: Its binding antigen is unknown. Nothing much larger sits one base from this clone, and base qualities are not available.

The library was built by means of the immunoSEQ multiplex PCR assay. TCRdb holds this immuneACCESS table with in-frame rearrangements only. Some clones are missing; in checked studies, unresolved V genes explain under half, and the rest has no known cause. The table for this sample lists 150,000 to 200,000 clones; 90% of them were counted only once. Approximately 1.5% of the sample comes from the top ten. The CDR3 covers 16 residues, taking in both the cysteine and the phenylalanine. Only the CDR3 part of the read is kept: 48 bases, read in frame from the first base. V trim: 6 bases; J trim: 2 bases; unmatched bases: 8. The germline V gene yields SGHNT for CDR1 and YENEEA for CDR2.

In this chain, TRBV11-3 is recombined with TRBJ2-3; TRBD1 matches 10 bases in the middle. Sequences were obtained from blood. This sequence was found in a woman aged 45-65 years in good health. The CDR3 in this case is CASSYSGTGVTDTQYF. The sequenced DNA: TGTGCCAGCAGTTACTCCGGGACAGGGGTCACAGATACGCAGTATTTT.